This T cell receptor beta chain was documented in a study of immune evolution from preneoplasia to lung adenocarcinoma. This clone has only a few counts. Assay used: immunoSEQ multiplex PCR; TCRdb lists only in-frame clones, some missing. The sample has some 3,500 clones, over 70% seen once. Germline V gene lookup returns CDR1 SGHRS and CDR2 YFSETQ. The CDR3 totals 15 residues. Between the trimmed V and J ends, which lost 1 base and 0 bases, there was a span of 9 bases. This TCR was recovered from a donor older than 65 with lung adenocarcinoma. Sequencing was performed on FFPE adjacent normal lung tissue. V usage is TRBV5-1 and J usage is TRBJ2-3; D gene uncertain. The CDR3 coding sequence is TGCGCCAGCAGCTTGTTTCCGGCTAGCACAGATACGCAGTATTTT. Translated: CASSLFPASTDTQYF.